This T cell receptor beta chain was documented in a study of vaccination and CD4 T cells after COVID-19. Noted treatment: roughly 11-day PBMC culture with coronavirus spike peptide pools or control peptides (ViraFEST assay). Using peptide pools, antigen-specific T cells were expanded in ViraFEST before TCRs were sequenced. Cultured CD4+ T cell DNA underwent sequencing with the Oncomine TCR Beta short-read assay. DNA came from CD4+ T cells after culture. Using its own MiXCR run on the PCR reads, TCRdb lists one record per CDR3 protein. The table has 10,000 to 15,000 distinct CDR3 sequences, roughly 48% seen once; the top ten hold 20% to 25%. Turning to this clonotype: Antigen: not known.

This CDR3 comprises 14 residues. The V gene's germline CDR1 is SGHRS and CDR2 YFSETQ. Trimming removed 3 bases from V and 5 bases from J, with 12 bases in between. The source material was CD4+ T cells from blood, cultured in vitro. V is TRBV5-1 and J is TRBJ2-1; D call uncertain. The origin of this receptor is a human donor who had recovered from COVID-19. The CDR3 is CASSSHGRDNEQFF. CDR3 sequence (DNA): TGCGCCAGCAGCTCACATGGCCGGGACAATGAGCAGTTCTTC. Filled out from reference TRBV5-1 and TRBJ2-1, the complete variable domain reads KAGVTQTPRYLIKTRGQQVTLSCSPISGHRSVSWYQQTPGQGLQFLFEYFSETQRNKGNFPGRFSGRQFSNSRSEMNVSTLELGDSALYLCASSSHGRDNEQFFGPGTRLTVL.